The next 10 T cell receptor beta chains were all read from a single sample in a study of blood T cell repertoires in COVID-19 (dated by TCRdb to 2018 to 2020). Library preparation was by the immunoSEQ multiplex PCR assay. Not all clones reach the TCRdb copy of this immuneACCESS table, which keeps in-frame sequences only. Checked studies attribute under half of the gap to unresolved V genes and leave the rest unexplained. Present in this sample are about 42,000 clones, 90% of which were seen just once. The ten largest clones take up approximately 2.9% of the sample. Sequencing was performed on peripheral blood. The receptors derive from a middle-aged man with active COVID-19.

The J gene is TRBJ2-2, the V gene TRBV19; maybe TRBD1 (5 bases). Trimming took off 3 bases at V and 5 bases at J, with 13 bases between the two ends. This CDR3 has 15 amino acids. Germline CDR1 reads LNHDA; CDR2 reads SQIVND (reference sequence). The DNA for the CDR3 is TGTGCCAGTAGTATGACAGTCGCGAGGACCGGGGAGCTGTTTTTT. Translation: CASSMTVARTGELFF. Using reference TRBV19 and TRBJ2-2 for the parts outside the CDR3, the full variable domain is DGGITQSPKYLFRKEGQNVTLSCEQNLNHDAMYWYRQDPGQGLRLIYYSQIVNDFQKGDIAEGYSVSREKKESFPLTVTSAQKNPTAFYLCASSMTVARTGELFFGEGSRLTVL.

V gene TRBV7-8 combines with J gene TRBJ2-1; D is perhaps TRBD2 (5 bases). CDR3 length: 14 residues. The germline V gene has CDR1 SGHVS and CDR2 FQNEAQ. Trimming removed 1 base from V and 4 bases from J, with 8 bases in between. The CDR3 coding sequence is TGTGCCAGCAGCTTAGGTCGAGGGTACAATGAGCAGTTCTTC. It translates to CASSLGRGYNEQFF.

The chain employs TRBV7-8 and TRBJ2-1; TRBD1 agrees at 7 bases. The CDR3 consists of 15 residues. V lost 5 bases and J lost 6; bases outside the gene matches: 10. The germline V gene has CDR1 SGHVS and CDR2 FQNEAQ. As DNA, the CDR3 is TGTGCCAGCAGCATCCACAGGGGTCTTGGCAATGAGCAGTTCTTC. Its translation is CASSIHRGLGNEQFF.

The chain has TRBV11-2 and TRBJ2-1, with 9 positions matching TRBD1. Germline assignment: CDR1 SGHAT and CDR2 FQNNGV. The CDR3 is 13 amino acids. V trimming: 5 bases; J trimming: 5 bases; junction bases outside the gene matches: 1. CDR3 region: CASSRDRDNEQFF. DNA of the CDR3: TGTGCCAGCAGCAGGGACAGGGACAATGAGCAGTTCTTC. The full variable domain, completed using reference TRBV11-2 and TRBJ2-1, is EAGVAQSPRYKIIEKRQSVAFWCNPISGHATLYWYQQILGQGPKLLIQFQNNGVVDDSQLPKDRFSAERLKGVDSTLKIQPAKLEDSAVYLCASSRDRDNEQFFGPGTRLTVL.

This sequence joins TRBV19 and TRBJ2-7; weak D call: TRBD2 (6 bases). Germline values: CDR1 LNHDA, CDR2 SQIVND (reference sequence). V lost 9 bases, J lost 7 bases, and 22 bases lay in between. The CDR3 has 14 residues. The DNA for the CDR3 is TGTGCCAGCCAAAACCCCAGCGGGTTTGAGGAGCAGTACTTC. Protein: CASQNPSGFEEQYF.

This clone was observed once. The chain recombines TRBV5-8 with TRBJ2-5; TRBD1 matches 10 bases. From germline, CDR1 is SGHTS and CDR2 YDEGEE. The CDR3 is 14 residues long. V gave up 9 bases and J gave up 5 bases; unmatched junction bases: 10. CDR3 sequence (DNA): TGTGCCACTACCCCGGGACAGGGGCGGGAGACCCAGTACTTC. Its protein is CATTPGQGRETQYF.

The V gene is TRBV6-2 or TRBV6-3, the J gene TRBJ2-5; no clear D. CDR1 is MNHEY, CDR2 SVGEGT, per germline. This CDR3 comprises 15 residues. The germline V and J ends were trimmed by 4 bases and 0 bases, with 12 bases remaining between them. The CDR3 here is CASSSETQYQETQYF. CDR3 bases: TGTGCCAGCAGTTCCGAGACACAGTACCAAGAGACCCAGTACTTC.

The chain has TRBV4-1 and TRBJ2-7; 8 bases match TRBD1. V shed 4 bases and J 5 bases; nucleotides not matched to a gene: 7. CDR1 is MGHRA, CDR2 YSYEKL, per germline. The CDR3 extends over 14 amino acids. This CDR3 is CASSRFQGADEQYF. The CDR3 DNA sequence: TGCGCCAGCAGCCGGTTCCAGGGGGCGGACGAGCAGTACTTC.

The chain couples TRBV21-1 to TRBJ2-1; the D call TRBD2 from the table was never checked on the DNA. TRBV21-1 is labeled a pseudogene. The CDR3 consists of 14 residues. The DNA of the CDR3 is TGTGCCAGCAGCAAAGTGCCCGGGATCAATGAGCAGTTCTTC. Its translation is CASSKVPGINEQFF.

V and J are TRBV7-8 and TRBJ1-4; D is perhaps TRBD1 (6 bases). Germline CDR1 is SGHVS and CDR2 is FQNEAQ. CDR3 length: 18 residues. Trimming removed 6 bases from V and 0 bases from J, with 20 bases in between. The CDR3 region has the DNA TGTGCCAGCAGATCGAGGCCCGCAGGGGAATCAACTAATGAAAAACTGTTTTTT. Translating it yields CASRSRPAGESTNEKLFF. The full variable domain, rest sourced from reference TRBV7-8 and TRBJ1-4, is GAGVSQSPRYKVAKRGQDVALRCDPISGHVSLFWYQQALGQGPEFLTYFQNEAQLDKSGLPSDRFFAERPEGSVSTLKIQRTQQEDSAVYLCASRSRPAGESTNEKLFFGSGTQLSVL.